Sequencing of this T cell receptor beta chain was carried out in a study of T cells in Graves' hyperthyroidism and ophthalmopathy. Overall study: Any treatment followed the collection of peripheral blood at initial diagnosis. Study-wide results and limits: It was a median 6.5 months before onset that the model predicted ophthalmopathy. Ophthalmopathy cases were set apart from stable hyperthyroidism by a 13 V-J model.

Worth noting for this clonotype: Its antigen is as yet unknown.

From RNA transcripts, TCR beta CDR3 regions were amplified. First-round RT-PCR with HTBI primers amplified the TCR CDR3 region. Each CDR3 protein is one row after TCRdb ran MiXCR on the multiplex PCR reads. The repertoire holds fewer than 450,000 distinct CDR3 sequences, roughly 20% seen once, with about 38% in the top ten. This CDR3 contains 15 residues. Trimming shortened V by 6 bases and J by 0 bases, and 14 bases separated the two germline ends. Individuals with ophthalmopathy presented a Clinical Activity Score of at least 3, a NOSPECS grade of at least 4 and a duration under 3 months. The specimen was blood. The TCR sequence derives from a man aged 18 to 29 with Graves' ophthalmopathy. The chain is built from TRBV12-3 or TRBV12-4 and TRBJ1-2; TRBD1 might be the D (6 bases). CDR3 DNA sequence: TGTGCCAGCAGCCCTCTGGGGGCCGCTAACTATGGCTACACCTTC. Its protein product is CASSPLGAANYGYTF.